Each of the 21 T cell receptor beta chains below was sequenced from the same sample in a study of T cell repertoires in cytomegalovirus infection. MiXCR was run by TCRdb on the reads, yielding one entry per CDR3 protein. The sample yields about 680,000 distinct CDR3 sequences, 20% to 30% seen once. Source material: CD8+ T cells from PBMCs. The receptors were gathered from a human donor in good health (CMV status not recorded). Some clones in this sample may be carry-over from other donors' samples.

This clonotype has only a few counts. The CDR3 DNA reads as TGTGCCAGCAGCTTATTCGACAGCCGAACCGGGGAGCTGTTTTTT. It translates to CASSLFDSRTGELFF. The chain combines TRBV7-6 with TRBJ2-2; possibly TRBD1 for D (5 bases). Deletions cut 2 bases from V and 5 bases from J, with 12 bases between. The germline CDR1 and CDR2 sequences are SGHVS and FNYEAQ. The CDR3 contains 15 residues.

This clonotype was found a few times. This chain links TRBV6-5 with TRBJ1-2; 7 positions match TRBD1. This CDR3 contains 15 residues. J lost 3 bases, V lost 5 bases, and 9 bases had no gene match. Germline V CDR1 and CDR2: MNHEY, SVGAGI. For the CDR3, the DNA is TGTGCCAGCAGTGCCCCATCCGGGACAGACTATGGCTACACCTTC. Protein product: CASSAPSGTDYGYTF.

This clonotype was recorded many times. The chain employs TRBV28 and TRBJ2-1; TRBD2 might be the D (6 bases). V dropped 6 bases and J dropped 3 bases, with 12 bases sitting between them. This CDR3 has 14 amino acids. Germline V gives CDR1 MDHEN, CDR2 SYDVKM. The CDR3 spells CASSIGEDYNEQFF. CDR3 nucleotides: TGTGCCAGCAGCATCGGGGAGGACTACAATGAGCAGTTCTTC.

The table lists this clonotype with a few counts. The V call is TRBV12-3 or TRBV12-4, the J call TRBJ1-3; the D is unclear. The CDR3 is 15 residues long. Trimming took 1 base from V and 1 from J, leaving 8 bases between them. For the CDR3, the DNA is TGTGCCAGCAGTTTAGGGAGCAGATCTGGAAACACCATATATTTT. Translating it yields CASSLGSRSGNTIYF.

This clonotype showed up many times. This sequence joins TRBV12-3 or TRBV12-4 and TRBJ1-5; 9 positions agree with TRBD1. After removal of 6 bases from V and 2 bases from J, the junction contained 17 bases not matched to a gene. CDR3 length: 19 residues. CDR3 sequence reads: CASSSMRQGDTPRNQPQHF. CDR3 nucleotides: TGTGCCAGCAGCTCTATGAGACAGGGGGATACCCCCCGCAATCAGCCCCAGCATTTT.

V usage is TRBV28 and J usage is TRBJ2-1; 8 bases match TRBD1. V dropped 4 bases and J dropped 0; count of bases not matched to a gene: 5. The V gene's germline CDR1 is MDHEN and CDR2 SYDVKM. This CDR3 spans 16 amino acids. The DNA for the CDR3 is TGTGCCAGCAGTTCGGACAGGGCGAGCTCCTACAATGAGCAGTTCTTC. Encoded protein: CASSSDRASSYNEQFF.

This clonotype has just a few counts. The V call is TRBV12-3 or TRBV12-4, the J call TRBJ2-7, with unresolved D. The germline V and J ends were trimmed by 3 bases and 6 bases, with 9 bases remaining between them. The CDR3 is 12 amino acids. CDR3 sequence: CASSFSSGEQYF. The CDR3 coding sequence is TGTGCCAGCAGTTTTTCCTCCGGCGAGCAGTACTTC.

In regard to this clonotype: A much larger clone differs by one base, so this may be a read error. V gene TRBV27 combines with J gene TRBJ2-3; TRBD2 matches 7 bases. CDR3 length equals 14 residues. Germline CDR1 and CDR2: MNHEY and SMNVEV (reference sequence). CDR3 in DNA: TGTGCCACCTCCTGGGGGGGAGCTCTTGGTACGCAGAATTTT. Translation: CATSWGGALGTQNF.

The chain uses TRBV20-1 and TRBJ2-3; D is uncertain. The V end lost 6 bases, the J end lost 0 bases, and 25 bases lay between the germline ends. Germline CDR1 DFQATT, CDR2 SNEGSKA (reference sequence). The CDR3 loop spans 18 amino acids. The chain's CDR3 is CSAPSVVGSLPSTDTQYF. As DNA, the CDR3 is TGCAGTGCCCCATCGGTGGTGGGCAGCCTACCTAGCACAGATACGCAGTATTTT.

The chain is built from TRBV14 and TRBJ1-1; the D is unclear. V lost 0 bases, J lost 8 bases, and 16 bases lay in between. The CDR3 has 15 amino acids. Germline V gene lookup returns CDR1 SGHDN and CDR2 FVKESK. The CDR3 loop reads CASSQDLGLKAEAFF. The CDR3 DNA is TGTGCCAGCAGCCAAGATCTTGGACTAAAAGCGGAAGCTTTCTTT.

J is TRBJ2-1 and V is TRBV6-2 or TRBV6-3; the match to TRBD2 covers 12 bases. V shed 2 bases, J shed 4 bases, and the junction held 6 bases outside the gene matches. CDR1 MNHEY and CDR2 SVGEGT come from the germline V gene. The CDR3 loop spans 17 amino acids. DNA for the CDR3: TGTGCCAGCAGTTACAGCCCTAGCGGGGGGGAATACAATGAGCAGTTCTTC. Amino acid sequence: CASSYSPSGGEYNEQFF.

Of note for this clonotype: A read error may account for a junction end that differs from germline. DNA of the CDR3: TGTGCCTGCAGTTACTGGGAGGGGATGAACACTGAAGCTTTCTTT. It translates to CACSYWEGMNTEAFF. The chain is built from TRBV6-2 or TRBV6-3 and TRBJ1-1, with D possibly matching TRBD1 (5 bases). CDR1 is MNHEY and CDR2 is SVGEGT in the germline V gene. The CDR3 length is 15 residues.

This clonotype has only a few counts. This chain connects TRBV19 to TRBJ2-7; 11 nucleotides line up with TRBD1. The CDR3 is 15 residues long. J gave up 1 base and V 5 bases, and 4 bases lay outside the gene matches. Germline values: CDR1 LNHDA, CDR2 SQIVND (reference sequence). The CDR3 protein is CASSSGTGGSYEQYV. The CDR3 coding sequence is TGTGCCAGTAGTTCCGGGACAGGGGGTTCCTACGAGCAGTACGTC.

V usage is TRBV6-2 or TRBV6-3 and J usage is TRBJ1-1, with TRBD1 matching over 7 bases. The V and J ends lost 7 bases and 7 bases, in that order; junction bases with no gene match: 12. The germline CDR1 and CDR2 sequences are MNHEY and SVGEGT. This CDR3 is built from 14 residues. CDR3: CASKPTLGDSEAFF. CDR3 bases: TGTGCCAGCAAACCAACCCTAGGGGACAGTGAAGCTTTCTTT.

This clonotype has just a few counts. This chain joins TRBV20-1 and TRBJ1-1, with 7 bases fitting TRBD1. This CDR3 has 14 residues. Germline CDR1 is DFQATT and CDR2 is SNEGSKA (reference sequence). Germline trimming cut 5 bases from V and 7 bases from J; bases unmatched to any gene: 13. CDR3 nucleotide sequence: TGCAGTGCTTCTGACAGGGAGACCCGTTATGAAGCTTTCTTT. Protein: CSASDRETRYEAFF.

The CDR3 region is CSARPDYEQYF. The CDR3 region has the DNA TGCAGTGCTAGACCAGACTACGAGCAGTACTTC. The V call is TRBV20-1, the J call TRBJ2-7; no clear D. Trimming took off 2 bases at V and 3 bases at J, with 5 bases between the two ends. CDR1 is DFQATT, CDR2 SNEGSKA, per germline (reference sequence). CDR3 length equals 11 residues.

This clonotype occurred a few times. The gene calls are TRBV29-1 and TRBJ1-4; D may be TRBD1 (5 bases). Trimming shortened V by 4 bases and J by 8 bases, and 14 bases separated the two germline ends. The V gene's germline CDR1 is SQVTM and CDR2 ANQGSEA. The CDR3 length is 13 residues. In nucleotides, the CDR3 is TGCAGCGTTGGGGCAGGGTGGGGAGAAAAACTGTTTTTT. It yields the protein CSVGAGWGEKLFF.

This clonotype showed up many times. The V gene is TRBV4-1, the J gene TRBJ2-1; D is possibly TRBD1 or TRBD2 (6 bases each). The CDR3 consists of 13 residues. Germline assignment: CDR1 MGHRA and CDR2 YSYEKL. The CDR3: CATRGAVYNEQFF. As DNA, the CDR3 is TGCGCAACGAGGGGGGCGGTCTACAATGAGCAGTTCTTC.

The chain links TRBV6-6 to TRBJ2-7; D tentatively fits TRBD1 or TRBD2 (5 bases each). CDR1 is MNHNY and CDR2 is SVGAGI in the germline V gene (reference sequence). With 0 bases removed from V and 1 base from J, the gap between germline ends came to 16 bases. This CDR3 has 17 residues. The CDR3, as DNA: TGTGCCAGCAGTTACTCGAGGTGGGACCGTCCTTCCTACGAGCAGTACGTC. This codes for CASSYSRWDRPSYEQYV.

The V gene is TRBV7-6, the J gene TRBJ2-3, with 7 bases aligning to TRBD1. Germline assignment: CDR1 SGHVS and CDR2 FNYEAQ. The CDR3 is 16 amino acids. With V trimmed by 5 bases and J by 3 bases, 11 bases remained unmatched. The CDR3 bases are TGTGCCAGCAGCCCATTGGGACAGTTAGGGACAGATACGCAGTATTTT. Translated: CASSPLGQLGTDTQYF.

The chain combines TRBV7-8 with TRBJ2-2; D might be TRBD2 (6 bases). V lost 7 bases and J lost 0, with 15 bases in between. The length of the CDR3 is 16 residues. Germline V gives CDR1 SGHVS, CDR2 FQNEAQ. The CDR3 DNA reads TGTGCCAGCAACCTCCGGGGGATAGCGAACACCGGGGAGCTGTTTTTT. Its protein is CASNLRGIANTGELFF.